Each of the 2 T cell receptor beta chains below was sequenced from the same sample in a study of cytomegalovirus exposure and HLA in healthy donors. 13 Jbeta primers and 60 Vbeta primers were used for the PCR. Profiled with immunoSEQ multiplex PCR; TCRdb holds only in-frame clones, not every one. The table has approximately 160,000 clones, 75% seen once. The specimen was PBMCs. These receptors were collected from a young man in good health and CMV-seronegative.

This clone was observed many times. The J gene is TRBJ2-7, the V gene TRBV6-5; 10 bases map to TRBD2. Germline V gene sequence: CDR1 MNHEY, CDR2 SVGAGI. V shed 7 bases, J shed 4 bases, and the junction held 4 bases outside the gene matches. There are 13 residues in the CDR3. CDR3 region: CASTGTSAYEQYF. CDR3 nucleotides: TGTGCCAGCACCGGGACTAGCGCGTACGAGCAGTACTTC.

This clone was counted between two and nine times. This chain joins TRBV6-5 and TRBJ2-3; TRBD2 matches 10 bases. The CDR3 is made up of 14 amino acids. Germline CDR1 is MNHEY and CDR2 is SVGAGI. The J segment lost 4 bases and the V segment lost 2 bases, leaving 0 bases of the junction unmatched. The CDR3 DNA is TGTGCCAGCAGTTACGGGACTAGCGCAGATACGCAGTATTTT. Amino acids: CASSYGTSADTQYF.